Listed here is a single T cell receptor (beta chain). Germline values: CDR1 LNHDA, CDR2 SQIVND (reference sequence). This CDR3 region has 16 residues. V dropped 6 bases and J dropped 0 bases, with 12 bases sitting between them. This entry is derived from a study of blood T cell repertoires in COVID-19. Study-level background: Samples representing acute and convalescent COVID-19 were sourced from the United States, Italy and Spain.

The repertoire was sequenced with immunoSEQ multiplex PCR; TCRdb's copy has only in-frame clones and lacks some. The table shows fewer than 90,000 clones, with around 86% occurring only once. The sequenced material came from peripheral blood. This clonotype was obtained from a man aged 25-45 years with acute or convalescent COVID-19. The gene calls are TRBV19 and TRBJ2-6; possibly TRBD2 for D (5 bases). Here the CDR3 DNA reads TGTGCCAGTAGGAGGGAGATCAGCTCTGGGGCCAACGTCCTGACTTTC. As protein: CASRREISSGANVLTF.